Listed here are 12 T cell receptor beta chains from one sample, sequenced in a study of T-cell reconstitution after alpha-beta-depleted transplantation in children (dated by TCRdb to 2015 to 2016). The intended sense of this specimen's treatment or condition label: allogeneic hematopoietic cell transplantation with graft depleted of TCRalphabeta T cells and CD19 B cells. The library was obtained by PCR. TCRdb lists the instrument as Illumina HiSeq 2500. To normalize quantification of the TCRbeta repertoire, the TCR libraries were built with molecular barcoding that relied on unique molecular identifiers. The raw public reads went through TCRdb reprocessing: fastp at Q25, MiXCR clone calling, in-frame beta chains kept. Rows are unified per CDR3 protein, each entry keeping the most common DNA and genes. The sample contains fewer than 700,000 distinct CDR3 sequences, 23% of them found a single time. Together, the top ten hold 11% to 15% of the sample.

The specimen comprised PBMCs, mostly from graft donor cells, sampled 360 days after TCRalphabeta/CD19-depleted stem cell transplant. These receptors were taken from a boy younger than two who had a stem cell transplant for acute myeloid leukemia, so the T cells may come from the graft donor.

The rearrangement links TRBV5-1 to TRBJ2-1, with TRBD1 matching 9 bases. V trimming: 0 bases; J trimming: 3 bases; junction bases outside the gene matches: 4. The length of the CDR3 is 16 residues. Looked up from germline, CDR1 is SGHRS and CDR2 is YFSETQ. The CDR3 nucleotides are TGCGCCAGCAGCTTGGCGGGACAGGGCTTCTACAATGAGCAGTTCTTC. Amino acid sequence: CASSLAGQGFYNEQFF.

This clonotype has just a few counts. The rearrangement uses TRBV20-1 and TRBJ2-3; D gene uncertain. V was cut by 5 bases and J by 6 bases, with 18 bases left in between. Germline V CDR1 and CDR2: DFQATT, SNEGSKA (reference sequence). The CDR3 totals 14 residues. The CDR3 sequence is CSAAERPFEDTQYF. The CDR3 nucleotides read TGCAGTGCTGCCGAGAGGCCTTTTGAGGATACGCAGTATTTT.

This clonotype was seen many times. The chain is built from TRBV7-6 and TRBJ1-3; D unclear. V lost 1 base to trimming and J lost 1 base, with 5 bases between them. In germline, CDR1 is SGHVS, CDR2 FNYEAQ. The length of the CDR3 is 14 residues. The CDR3 DNA sequence: TGTGCCAGCAGCTTAGGGGAGTCTGGAAACACCATATATTTT. Encoded protein: CASSLGESGNTIYF.

This clonotype turned up a few times. In nucleotides, the CDR3 is TGCAGTGCAACAAGAGGTCCTGGGGCCAACGTCCTGACTTTC. Translation gives CSATRGPGANVLTF. The chain couples TRBV20-1 to TRBJ2-6; no definite D call. V lost 6 bases to trimming and J lost 2 bases, with 11 bases between them. The CDR3 runs to 14 residues. Germline V lookup: CDR1 DFQATT, CDR2 SNEGSKA (reference sequence).

This clonotype was found many times. V is TRBV24-1 and J is TRBJ2-3; the match to TRBD2 covers 15 bases. V shed 3 bases and J 7 bases; nucleotides not matched to a gene: 7. There are 17 residues in the CDR3. Germline CDR1 reads KGHDR; CDR2 reads SFDVKD. In DNA form, the CDR3 reads TGTGCCACCAGTGATCCTGGGACTAGCGGGGGGAAAAATACGCAGTATTTT. Its protein product is CATSDPGTSGGKNTQYF.

A word on this clonotype: Since a much larger clone is just one base distant, this may be a read error. This CDR3 is missing its conserved last phenylalanine or tryptophan, likely due to a read error. The genes are TRBV7-8 and TRBJ2-3; 8 nucleotides match TRBD2. The length of the CDR3 is 19 residues. Germline trimming cut 5 bases from V and 2 bases from J; bases unmatched to any gene: 18. CDR1 and CDR2 from the germline V gene are SGHVS and FQNEAQ. CDR3 bases: TGTGCCAGCAGCCATACGGCGGGGGGCTATCCTGTAGACACAGATACGCAGTATTGT. The encoded protein is CASSHTAGGYPVDTDTQYC.

Comments on this clonotype: A read error may be the cause here, since a much bigger clone is one base away. The chain couples TRBV6-2 or TRBV6-3 to TRBJ2-7; the D gene is possibly TRBD2 (6 bases). CDR1 and CDR2 (germline): MNHEY, SVGEGT. The CDR3 is 12 amino acids. The germline V and J ends were trimmed by 6 bases and 3 bases, with 9 bases remaining between them. CDR3 coding DNA: TGTGCCAGCAGGCGTAGCGGCTACGAGCAGTACTTC. Its protein is CASRRSGYEQYF.

This clonotype appeared a single time. The chain combines TRBV24-1 with TRBJ2-7, with D unresolved. The germline CDR1 and CDR2 sequences are KGHDR and SFDVKD. This CDR3 has 14 residues. V was trimmed by 4 bases and J by 4 bases, leaving 13 bases between them. The CDR3 region is CATSEEFPPYEQYF. The CDR3 DNA reads as TGTGCCACCAGTGAAGAGTTCCCTCCTTACGAGCAGTACTTC.

This clonotype was detected only a few times. The chain is built from TRBV20-1 and TRBJ2-1, with D possibly being TRBD1 (5 bases). Germline V gives CDR1 DFQATT, CDR2 SNEGSKA (reference sequence). There are 14 residues in the CDR3. Trimming took 3 bases from V and 1 from J, leaving 10 bases between them. This CDR3 is CSASYGQSYNEQFF. CDR3 sequence (DNA): TGCAGTGCTAGTTACGGACAATCCTACAATGAGCAGTTCTTC.

The chain joins TRBV20-1 to TRBJ2-2; no reliable D call. V was pared by 4 bases and J by 2 bases, with 11 bases between. The CDR3 consists of 14 residues. From germline, CDR1 is DFQATT and CDR2 SNEGSKA (reference sequence). The CDR3 coding sequence is TGCAGTGCTACCAAAGGGTCCAACACCGGGGAGCTGTTTTTT. As protein: CSATKGSNTGELFF.

The chain is built from TRBV29-1 and TRBJ1-4; 9 bases match TRBD1. The V and J ends lost 1 base and 5 bases, in that order; junction bases with no gene match: 2. Germline assignment: CDR1 SQVTM and CDR2 ANQGSEA. The CDR3 spans 14 residues. CDR3 sequence (DNA): TGCAGCGTTGAAGGCGGGACAGGGAATGAAAAACTGTTTTTT. This sequence encodes CSVEGGTGNEKLFF.

This clonotype was seen many times. The V and J genes are TRBV29-1 and TRBJ2-5, with D perhaps matching TRBD1 or TRBD2 (5 bases each). There are 16 residues in the CDR3. V gave up 0 bases and J gave up 1 base, with 15 bases separating them. The germline V gene has CDR1 SQVTM and CDR2 ANQGSEA. The CDR3 region has the DNA TGCAGCGTTGAAGATCAGGACGAGGGGCCCCAAGAGACCCAGTACTTC. Its protein product is CSVEDQDEGPQETQYF.